This T cell receptor (beta chain) was observed in a study of blood T cells in healthy people across ages. Per the germline V gene, CDR1 is ENHRY and CDR2 is SYGVKD. This CDR3 is built from 16 residues. PCR was performed a second time for about 6 to 12 cycles using a sample-barcoded 5' primer and a J-beta primer mix. One entry per CDR3 protein results from TCRdb running MiXCR on the 5' RACE reads. This table holds just under 550,000 distinct CDR3 sequences, under 30% found once. In addition, the sample was reused for a study of T cells of mothers and their children.

The TCR originated in a boy younger than 18 in good health. This sequence joins TRBV10-3 and TRBJ2-5; 7 bases map to TRBD1. Judging by the DNA end, TRBJ2-7 fits better; the J call may be wrong. The sequenced sample consisted of blood. The CDR3 reads CAISDYKTGSSYEQYF. CDR3 bases: TGTGCCATCAGTGATTACAAGACAGGGAGCTCCTACGAGCAGTACTTC.